One and the same sample provided the 25 T cell receptor beta chains below, sequenced in a study of monozygotic twins with inflammatory bowel disease. For each CDR3 protein, TCRdb gives one entry from its re-call of the 5' RACE reads, without DNA. This listing includes some 170,000 distinct CDR3 sequences. Sequenced: blood. The origin of the receptors is a human donor with ulcerative colitis or Crohn's disease, or a healthy co-twin of an affected twin (not recorded which).

The J gene is TRBJ1-5, the V gene TRBV2. Germline CDR1 is SNHLY and CDR2 is FYNNEI. The CDR3 extends over 15 amino acids. The CDR3 spells CASSEIGSSNQPQHF.

The V and J genes are TRBV15 and TRBJ2-7. Germline CDR1 and CDR2: LNHNV and YYDKDF (reference sequence). The CDR3 runs to 15 residues. CDR3 sequence: CATSRDLTATYEQYF. The full variable domain, its missing parts supplied by reference TRBV15 and TRBJ2-7, is DAMVIQNPRYQVTQFGKPVTLSCSQTLNHNVMYWYQQKSSQAPKLLFHYYDKDFNNEADTPDNFQSRRPNTSFCFLDIRSPGLGDTAMYLCATSRDLTATYEQYFGPGTRLTVT.

The rearrangement joins TRBV5-1 to TRBJ2-7; TCRdb selects TRBD2, and the lack of DNA leaves this call unchecked. Germline V gene data show CDR1 as SGHRS and CDR2 as YFSETQ. The CDR3 has 12 amino acids. CDR3: CASSLERAEQYF.

This chain uses TRBV20-1 with TRBJ2-3; TCRdb returns TRBD2, unconfirmable since there is no DNA. Germline V gives CDR1 DFQATT, CDR2 SNEGSKA (reference sequence). The CDR3 loop spans 16 amino acids. The CDR3 sequence: CSAFDLKREGTDTQYF.

V and J are TRBV20-1 and TRBJ2-5; no DNA is available, so the TRBD1 call from TCRdb remains unchecked. CDR3 size: 19 residues. CDR1 and CDR2 (germline): DFQATT, SNEGSKA (reference sequence). CDR3: CSARDSGSWTGLYQETQYF.

The V call is TRBV20-1, the J call TRBJ1-1. The CDR3 has 16 amino acids. The V gene's germline CDR1 is DFQATT and CDR2 SNEGSKA (reference sequence). The CDR3 loop reads CSPRDAAIIMNTEAFF.

The chain carries TRBV5-1 and TRBJ1-2. Germline CDR1 SGHRS, CDR2 YFSETQ. The CDR3 is made up of 13 amino acids. CDR3 amino acids: CASSLAADYGYTF.

V and J are TRBV5-6 and TRBJ1-1. From germline, CDR1 is SGHDT and CDR2 YYEEEE. This CDR3 has 14 amino acids. The CDR3 sequence: CASSLDPSRTEAFF.

The V and J genes are TRBV6-6 and TRBJ2-7; TCRdb's D gene call, TRBD1, goes unchecked for lack of DNA. The germline CDR1 and CDR2 sequences are MNHNY and SVGAGI (reference sequence). This CDR3 region has 14 residues. The CDR3: CASSPGTATYEQYF.

The V gene is TRBV5-1, the J gene TRBJ2-3. The CDR3 is made up of 12 amino acids. Germline values: CDR1 SGHRS, CDR2 YFSETQ. The CDR3 reads CASSLKVDTQYF.

The chain employs TRBV19 and TRBJ1-1; TCRdb designates TRBD1, a call that cannot be tested without DNA. CDR3 length: 14 residues. Germline values: CDR1 LNHDA, CDR2 SQIVND (reference sequence). This chain's CDR3 is CASSPDRGDTEAFF.

The chain uses TRBV5-6 and TRBJ1-4; lacking DNA, the TRBD1 call made by TCRdb goes unchecked. CDR3 length: 14 residues. Per the germline V gene, CDR1 is SGHDT and CDR2 is YYEEEE. CDR3 residues: CASSQGPEAEKLFF.

The V gene is TRBV20-1, the J gene TRBJ2-3; the TCRdb D gene call, TRBD2, has no DNA to confirm it. Germline CDR1 and CDR2: DFQATT and SNEGSKA (reference sequence). The CDR3 contains 15 residues. CDR3 loop: CSALVGGGLPDTQYF.

The chain uses TRBV11-2 and TRBJ2-7; with no DNA, the TCRdb D assignment of TRBD1 cannot be verified. Germline V gene sequence: CDR1 SGHAT, CDR2 FQNNGV. The CDR3 has 17 residues. The CDR3 spells CASSLGAGGHPSYEQYF.

The V and J genes are TRBV20-1 and TRBJ1-3. From germline, CDR1 is DFQATT and CDR2 SNEGSKA (reference sequence). The CDR3 is 13 amino acids. CDR3 loop: CSANIGSGNTIYF.

This chain links TRBV12-3 or TRBV12-4 with TRBJ2-3; TCRdb's D call of TRBD2 is untestable without DNA. The length of the CDR3 is 12 residues. This CDR3 reads CASSFGGGMVYF.

This chain joins TRBV7-9 and TRBJ2-3; there is no DNA to check the TCRdb D call of TRBD2. This CDR3 has 16 residues. Germline V gene data show CDR1 as SEHNR and CDR2 as FQNEAQ (reference sequence). CDR3 in amino acids: CASSPGLAGGPDTQYF.

This rearrangement joins TRBV27 to TRBJ2-1. This CDR3 is 15 amino acids long. From germline, CDR1 is MNHEY and CDR2 SMNVEV (reference sequence). CDR3 residues: CASSRIRSSYNEQFF.

This chain connects TRBV20-1 to TRBJ2-1; TCRdb reports TRBD2, a call that lacks DNA to check it against. The CDR3 covers 20 residues. CDR1 and CDR2 from the germline V gene are DFQATT and SNEGSKA (reference sequence). CDR3: CSARDTGSEFPTSSYNEQFF.

This chain joins TRBV5-6 and TRBJ1-5. Germline CDR1 reads SGHDT; CDR2 reads YYEEEE. CDR3 size: 12 residues. CDR3: CASQGNNQPQHF.

The chain is built from TRBV5-1 and TRBJ2-7. Germline values: CDR1 SGHRS, CDR2 YFSETQ. The CDR3 is 15 residues long. CDR3 protein: CASSWDSSSSYEQYF.

V usage is TRBV29-1 and J usage is TRBJ2-5; the D call from TCRdb, TRBD1, cannot be confirmed without DNA. This CDR3 comprises 14 residues. The germline V gene encodes CDR1 SQVTM and CDR2 ANQGSEA. CDR3 sequence reads: CSAGGGQDQETQYF.

This chain uses TRBV23-1 with TRBJ2-3; checking the TCRdb D call of TRBD2 is not possible without DNA. TRBV23-1 qualifies as an ORF whose function is uncertain. CDR3 length: 13 residues. The CDR3 loop is CASPPDTTDTQYF.

The chain combines TRBV20-1 with TRBJ2-5. Germline assignment: CDR1 DFQATT and CDR2 SNEGSKA (reference sequence). The CDR3 loop spans 11 amino acids. CDR3: CSAPRSETQYF.

The CDR3 reads CASSIGRQPETQYF. V is TRBV9 and J is TRBJ2-5. CDR3 length: 14 residues. The germline V gene has CDR1 SGDLS and CDR2 YYNGEE.